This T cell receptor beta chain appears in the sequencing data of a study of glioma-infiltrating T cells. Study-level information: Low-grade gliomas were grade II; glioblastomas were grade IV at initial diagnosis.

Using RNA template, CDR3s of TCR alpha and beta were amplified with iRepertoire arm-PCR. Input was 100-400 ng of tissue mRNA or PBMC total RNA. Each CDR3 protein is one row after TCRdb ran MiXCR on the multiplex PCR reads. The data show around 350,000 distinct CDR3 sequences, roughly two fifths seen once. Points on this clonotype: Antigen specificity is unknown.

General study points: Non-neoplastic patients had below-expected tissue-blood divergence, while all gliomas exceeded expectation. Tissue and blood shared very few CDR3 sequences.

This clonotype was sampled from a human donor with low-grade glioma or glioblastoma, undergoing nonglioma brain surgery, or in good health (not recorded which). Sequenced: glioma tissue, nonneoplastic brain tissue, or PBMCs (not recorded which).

This CDR3 reads CASRLSGGSVEDTQYF. The CDR3 DNA is TGTGCCAGCAGGCTCTCCGGCGGCAGCGTCGAGGATACGCAGTATTTT. The rearrangement joins TRBV27 to TRBJ2-3; D unclear. The V and J ends lost 6 bases and 6 bases respectively, with 22 bases between them. Germline CDR1 MNHEY, CDR2 SMNVEV (reference sequence). The CDR3 runs to 16 residues.